These 20 T cell receptor beta chains share one sample of origin, sequenced in a study of identifying expanded T cells in peripheral blood. This table comes from immunoSEQ multiplex PCR, and its TCRdb copy is limited to in-frame clones, with some not included. The sample shows more than 75,000 clones, around 85% of them seen only once. The specimen sequenced was blood. Receptors originate from a person aged 18 to 75 in good health.

This clone was seen once. The J gene is TRBJ2-5, the V gene TRBV7-2; no firm D call. In germline, CDR1 is SGHTA, CDR2 FQGNSA. The CDR3 runs 14 residues. The V end was cut by 2 bases, the J end by 4 bases, with 11 bases between. The CDR3 sequence is CASSLRSRGETQYF. The CDR3 DNA sequence: TGTGCCAGCAGCTTACGCAGTAGAGGAGAGACCCAGTACTTC.

A word on this clone: One junction end disagrees with the germline gene, perhaps due to a read error. The CDR3, as DNA: TGCGCCAGCAGCTTGGATTCCCGGGACACAGAAGCTTTCTTT. It is translated as CASSLDSRDTEAFF. The chain has TRBV5-1 and TRBJ1-1; D might be TRBD1 (6 bases). This CDR3 contains 14 residues. The germline V gene encodes CDR1 SGHRS and CDR2 YFSETQ.

This chain uses TRBV11-2 with TRBJ1-2; no definite D call. The germline CDR1 and CDR2 sequences are SGHAT and FQNNGV. V gave up 5 bases and J gave up 3 bases, with 10 bases separating them. The CDR3 extends over 13 amino acids. CDR3 in DNA: TGTGCCAGCAGCGTGTCGGGGTACTATGGCTACACCTTC. Protein: CASSVSGYYGYTF.

The V call is TRBV19, the J call TRBJ1-2, with 9 positions matching TRBD1. This CDR3 spans 15 amino acids. Germline CDR1 is LNHDA and CDR2 is SQIVND (reference sequence). V was clipped by 6 bases and J by 2 bases; unmatched bases: 7. The DNA for the CDR3 is TGTGCCAGTAGCCCAGACAGGGGGAAGAACTATGGCTACACCTTC. Translation: CASSPDRGKNYGYTF.

This chain links TRBV7-9 with TRBJ2-1; 7 bases agree with TRBD2. From germline, CDR1 is SEHNR and CDR2 FQNEAQ (reference sequence). The CDR3 sequence is 16 residues long. V lost 2 bases, J lost 0 bases, and 4 bases stayed unmatched. The CDR3 sequence is CASSLRGGGSYNEQFF. The CDR3, as DNA: TGTGCCAGCAGCTTACGTGGCGGGGGCTCCTACAATGAGCAGTTCTTC.

This sequence joins TRBV5-8 and TRBJ2-6; a weak D match, TRBD1 (6 bases). CDR3 size: 18 residues. The germline V and J ends were trimmed by 2 bases and 0 bases, with 15 bases remaining between them. Germline CDR1 SGHTS, CDR2 YDEGEE. This CDR3 reads CASSLSRDTFSGANVLTF. CDR3 in DNA: TGTGCCAGCAGCTTATCTAGGGACACTTTCTCTGGGGCCAACGTCCTGACTTTC.

CDR3 loop: CASSLGGNIPANYGYTF. CDR3 bases: TGTGCCAGCAGCTTAGGGGGAAACATTCCAGCTAACTATGGCTACACCTTC. The chain has TRBV7-6 and TRBJ1-2; no reliable D call. Trimming stripped 1 base from V and 0 bases from J, with 15 bases between. CDR3 length: 17 amino acids. CDR1 and CDR2 from the germline V gene are SGHVS and FNYEAQ.

This chain links TRBV6-5 with TRBJ1-1; D remains unclear. Germline V gives CDR1 MNHEY, CDR2 SVGAGI. This CDR3 has 13 residues. The V end lost 7 bases, the J end lost 7 bases, and 16 bases lay between the germline ends. Written as DNA, the CDR3 is TGTGCCAGCAACCCCTCCCTTGGATATGAAGCTTTCTTT. Translation: CASNPSLGYEAFF.

This clone has only one observation. The J gene is TRBJ2-3, the V gene TRBV5-4; D unclear. Trimming stripped 4 bases from V and 2 bases from J, with 2 bases between. CDR3 size: 11 residues. Germline-derived CDR1 and CDR2 are SGHNT and YYREEE (reference sequence). The CDR3 loop is CASSITDTQYF. CDR3 coding DNA: TGTGCCAGCAGCATCACAGATACGCAGTATTTT.

This rearrangement joins TRBV6-1 to TRBJ1-2, with 8 bases fitting TRBD1. Looked up from germline, CDR1 is MNHNS and CDR2 is SASEGT. V gave up 1 base and J gave up 7 bases; unmatched junction bases: 11. The CDR3 sequence is 16 residues long. CDR3 DNA: TGTGCCAGCAGTGAAGGGACAGGGAGGGGGCTGAGTGGCTACACCTTC. Its protein product is CASSEGTGRGLSGYTF.

CDR3 loop: CASSPYPGAGTEAFF. The CDR3 DNA is TGTGCCAGCAGCCCCTACCCAGGGGCGGGCACTGAAGCTTTCTTT. The J gene is TRBJ1-1, the V gene TRBV5-4, with D perhaps TRBD1 (6 bases). V was clipped by 4 bases and J by 4 bases, with 17 bases between them. The CDR3 consists of 15 residues. Germline V gene data show CDR1 as SGHNT and CDR2 as YYREEE (reference sequence).

The CDR3 nucleotides are TGTGCCAGCAGCCCCGTAGCGGGGAGAGGGGAGCTGTTTTTT. Residues: CASSPVAGRGELFF. This chain connects TRBV7-6 to TRBJ2-2; TRBD2 matches 8 bases. Losses at the gene ends were 5 bases for V and 8 bases for J; bases not matched to a gene: 7. Per germline, CDR1 SGHVS and CDR2 FNYEAQ. This CDR3 contains 14 residues.

This chain joins TRBV30 and TRBJ2-7; TRBD1 aligns across 7 bases. The CDR3 is 14 amino acids. Per germline, CDR1 GTSNPN and CDR2 SVGIG (reference sequence). V lost 5 bases, J lost 2 bases, and 9 bases stayed unmatched. Written as DNA, the CDR3 is TGTGCCTGGGGATACGGGACAGCGGCCTACGAGCAGTACTTC. Residues: CAWGYGTAAYEQYF.

The gene calls are TRBV4-1 and TRBJ2-1; 8 bases match TRBD1. The V gene end was trimmed by 1 base and the J gene end by 4 bases; junction bases not matched to a gene: 3. CDR1 MGHRA and CDR2 YSYEKL come from the germline V gene. The CDR3 is 15 amino acids. Here the CDR3 DNA reads TGCGCCAGCAGCCAAGGGGACAGGATATACAATGAGCAGTTCTTC. The encoded protein is CASSQGDRIYNEQFF.

The chain links TRBV27 to TRBJ1-5; no clear D gene. This CDR3 is built from 13 residues. Germline-derived CDR1 and CDR2 are MNHEY and SMNVEV (reference sequence). Trimming took off 2 bases at V and 4 bases at J, with 6 bases between the two ends. In nucleotides, the CDR3 is TGTGCCAGCAGTTTAAGGTTAAATCAGCCCCAGCATTTT. It yields the protein CASSLRLNQPQHF.

This chain uses TRBV5-4 with TRBJ1-2; D not certain. Germline V lookup: CDR1 SGHNT, CDR2 YYREEE (reference sequence). The V and J ends lost 3 bases and 3 bases respectively, with 6 bases between them. The CDR3 has 12 amino acids. The CDR3 DNA reads as TGTGCCAGCAGCTCGGATTACTATGGCTACACCTTC. Its protein is CASSSDYYGYTF.

The chain combines TRBV7-8 with TRBJ2-5; D is possibly TRBD2 (5 bases). From germline, CDR1 is SGHVS and CDR2 FQNEAQ. The germline V and J ends were trimmed by 5 bases and 1 base, with 17 bases remaining between them. This CDR3 spans 16 amino acids. CDR3 sequence: CASSAERAPIQETQYF. The CDR3 DNA is TGTGCCAGCAGCGCCGAGAGGGCCCCGATCCAAGAGACCCAGTACTTC.

The V call is TRBV27, the J call TRBJ1-5; tentative D call: TRBD1 (5 bases). Germline lookup yields CDR1 MNHEY and CDR2 SMNVEV (reference sequence). The V end was cut by 8 bases, the J end by 1 base, with 15 bases between. The CDR3 consists of 15 residues. The CDR3 nucleotides read TGTGCCAGCCGAAATGGGGGTCCGAGCAATCAGCCCCAGCATTTT. This encodes CASRNGGPSNQPQHF.

The chain couples TRBV7-2 to TRBJ2-7; a possible D gene is TRBD1 (6 bases). V was cut by 5 bases and J by 1 base, with 21 bases left in between. This CDR3 is built from 17 residues. Germline assignment: CDR1 SGHTA and CDR2 FQGNSA. CDR3 region: CASSPRTGTRISYEQYF. The CDR3 coding sequence is TGTGCCAGCAGCCCAAGAACCGGGACAAGGATTTCCTACGAGCAGTACTTC.

This clone occurred once. This rearrangement joins TRBV11-3 to TRBJ2-7, with D perhaps given as TRBD1 or TRBD2 (5 bases each). The CDR3 has 12 amino acids. Germline CDR1 reads SGHNT; CDR2 reads YENEEA. Trimming stripped 5 bases from V and 4 bases from J, with 9 bases between. CDR3 in amino acids: CASSPGAYEQYF. In nucleotides, the CDR3 is TGTGCCAGCAGCCCCGGGGCATACGAGCAGTACTTC. Using reference TRBV11-3 and TRBJ2-7 for the parts outside the CDR3, the full variable domain is EAGVVQSPRYKIIEKKQPVAFWCNPISGHNTLYWYLQNLGQGPELLIRYENEEAVDDSQLPKDRFSAERLKGVDSTLKIQPAELGDSAVYLCASSPGAYEQYFGPGTRLTVT.